The 14 T cell receptor beta chains listed next were all sequenced from one sample in a study of tumor-infiltrating lymphocytes in glioblastoma multiforme. TCRB libraries came from RNA via three nested multiplex PCR rounds. TCRdb independently ran MiXCR on the multiplex PCR reads; one entry per CDR3 protein. The sample carries about 13,000 distinct CDR3 sequences, around 60% recorded once. The sequenced material came from brain tumor tissue. The receptor source for this set is a male donor with glioblastoma.

As concerns this clonotype: The junction differs from germline at one of its ends, possibly a read error. The rearrangement links TRBV29-1 to TRBJ1-2; D possibly corresponds to TRBD1 (5 bases). CDR1 is SQVTM, CDR2 ANQGSEA, per germline. The CDR3 is made up of 12 amino acids. In nucleotides, the CDR3 is TGCAGCGTTGAGTCGGGGCACTATGGCTACTCCTTC. Translation: CSVESGHYGYSF.

The CDR3 protein is CAISVGLAVNTGELFF. Here the CDR3 DNA reads TGTGCCATCAGTGTTGGACTAGCGGTTAACACCGGGGAGCTGTTTTTT. The chain is built from TRBV10-3 and TRBJ2-2, with 10 bases aligning to TRBD2. Germline trimming cut 4 bases from V and 2 bases from J; bases unmatched to any gene: 4. CDR3 length equals 16 residues. CDR1 and CDR2 (germline): ENHRY, SYGVKD.

For this clonotype: The DNA is omitted, as the CDR3 cannot be located on it reliably, and the CDR3 follows TCRdb's listing. The chain couples TRBV6-2 or TRBV6-3 to TRBJ2-1; the DNA was not compared with TRBD1, the D call given in the table. Including both end residues, the CDR3 is 16 amino acids long. Germline V CDR1 and CDR2: MNHEY, SVGEGT. CDR3 loop: CASSYSCGALYNEQFF.

This chain connects TRBV5-1 to TRBJ2-3; D not certain. The V gene lost 4 bases and the J gene lost 4 bases, with 7 bases spanning the gap. The length of the CDR3 is 12 residues. The germline V gene encodes CDR1 SGHRS and CDR2 YFSETQ. The CDR3 region is CASSRASDTQYF. CDR3 sequence (DNA): TGCGCCAGCAGCCGGGCCTCAGATACGCAGTATTTT.

Of note for this clonotype: One junction end disagrees with the germline gene, perhaps due to a read error. This chain joins TRBV11-1 and TRBJ2-7, with TRBD2 identical over 13 bases. This CDR3 has 15 residues. From germline, CDR1 is SGHAT and CDR2 FQDESV (reference sequence). CDR3 loop: CASSRTSGSVDEQYF. The CDR3, as DNA: TGTGCCAGCAGCAGGACTAGCGGGAGTGTAGACGAACAGTACTTC.

Turning to this clonotype: A junction end diverges from the germline sequence, so it may reflect a read error. The V and J genes are TRBV5-1 and TRBJ2-3, with 10 bases matching TRBD2. Germline CDR1 and CDR2: SGHRS and YFSETQ. The CDR3 has 15 residues. The DNA for the CDR3 is TGCGCCGGCAGCTCCACGGGGACTAGCGTAGATACGCAGTATTTT. Its translation: CAGSSTGTSVDTQYF.

As regards this clonotype: One end of the junction varies from germline; a read error may be responsible. The chain has TRBV20-1 and TRBJ2-7; D is possibly TRBD2 (7 bases). Germline V CDR1 and CDR2: DFQATT, SNEGSKA (reference sequence). This CDR3 region has 13 residues. The CDR3 sequence is CSDEGGGTYEQYF. Here the CDR3 DNA reads TGCAGTGATGAGGGGGGAGGGACCTATGAGCAGTACTTC.

The chain carries TRBV11-2 and TRBJ2-1; tentatively, D is TRBD2 (6 bases). V was shortened by 1 base and J by 0 bases, with 10 bases between the two germline ends. Germline V gives CDR1 SGHAT, CDR2 FQNNGV. The CDR3 extends over 16 amino acids. This CDR3 reads CASSLAAGGSYNEQFF. The CDR3 DNA reads as TGTGCCAGCAGCTTAGCTGCCGGGGGCTCCTACAATGAGCAGTTCTTC.

This clonotype was counted a few times. V is TRBV10-3 and J is TRBJ2-7; 16 bases align to TRBD2. The V gene's germline CDR1 is ENHRY and CDR2 SYGVKD. This CDR3 is built from 16 residues. The ends lost 11 bases at V and 4 bases at J; junction bases unmatched: 11. The CDR3 protein is CASTGTSGRATYEQYF. The CDR3 region has the DNA TGTGCCTCAACCGGGACTAGCGGGAGGGCCACGTACGAGCAGTACTTC.

Comments on this clonotype: The junction departs from the called germline gene at one end, perhaps through a read error. J is TRBJ2-6 and V is TRBV28; weak D call: TRBD1 (5 bases). The CDR3 runs 14 residues. Germline V gives CDR1 MDHEN, CDR2 SYDVKM. The CDR3 protein is CASLRPSGANVLTF. The CDR3 coding sequence is TGTGCCAGCTTAAGACCATCTGGGGCGAACGTCCTGACTTTC.

The genes are TRBV6-5 and TRBJ1-1; D remains ambiguous. The germline CDR1 and CDR2 sequences are MNHEY and SVGAGI. This CDR3 contains 14 residues. Between the trimmed V and J ends, which lost 0 bases and 10 bases, there was a span of 15 bases. The CDR3 is CASSYSFWGKGAFF. CDR3 DNA sequence: TGTGCCAGCAGTTACTCGTTCTGGGGTAAGGGAGCTTTCTTT.

This clonotype occurred once. Since no conserved phenylalanine or tryptophan closes the CDR3, a read error is the likely cause. This chain uses TRBV20-1 with TRBJ2-6; possible D gene TRBD1, 5 bases. The CDR3 is 15 residues long. Germline values: CDR1 DFQATT, CDR2 SNEGSKA (reference sequence). V was shortened by 4 bases and J by 4 bases, with 14 bases between the two germline ends. This CDR3 reads CSATLRTPGANVLTY. As DNA, the CDR3 is TGCAGTGCTACTCTTCGGACACCCGGGGCCAACGTCCTGACTTAC.

V is TRBV6-1 and J is TRBJ1-5; 8 bases line up with TRBD1. Germline V gene sequence: CDR1 MNHNS, CDR2 SASEGT. The CDR3 is 19 residues long. The ends lost 3 bases at V and 2 bases at J; junction bases unmatched: 15. In nucleotides, the CDR3 is TGTGCCAGCAGTGAGCCCACAGGGGGGGGGGCCATTCGCAATCAGCCCCAGCATTTT. Protein sequence: CASSEPTGGGAIRNQPQHF.

The CDR3 DNA follows: TGTGCCAGCATCTCAAGCGGAGGGTTGGAGCAGTACGTC. Protein: CASISSGGLEQYV. V and J are TRBV7-8 and TRBJ2-7, with D possibly being TRBD2 (6 bases). CDR1 is SGHVS and CDR2 is FQNEAQ in the germline V gene. The CDR3 spans 13 residues. Deletions cut 7 bases from V and 7 bases from J, with 17 bases between.